Here is one TCR beta chain with its context. This clone was counted between two and nine times. Its antigen specificity is not known. No qualities accompany the bases; no much larger clone lies one base away. This record belongs to a study of beta chain features in type 1 diabetes (dated by TCRdb to 2016 to 2019). As for the study more broadly: Patients and healthy donors did not differ in mean age, gender distribution, total cell number or subset yield. A total of roughly 100 million sorted cells were examined across all samples, and RNA yield correlated strongly with the number of cells per subset. Regulatory and stem cell-like memory subsets were obtained from only 8 patients and roughly eight healthy donors, while naive and central memory subsets were obtained from all 30 or so donors. The study compared the TCRB repertoires of sorted circulating CD4+ T cell subsets in recently diagnosed type 1 diabetes patients with those in matched healthy donors. General findings and caveats noted by the study authors: HLA sub-analyses involved small numbers of individuals, so any influence of HLA type on TCRB rearrangement remained unresolved. PCR may preferentially amplify shorter templates, but because patient and control samples were amplified and corrected together, any resulting skew would affect both groups equally. In all four CD4+ subsets, TCRB CDR3 length was moderately but significantly shorter in type 1 diabetes patients. Sequencing cDNA rather than genomic DNA could over-represent highly expressing activated cells, although activation and CD3 levels did not differ between groups. Naive, central memory and regulatory TCRB repertoires appeared to be more alike among patients than among healthy donors. At VDJ recombination sites, type 1 diabetes patients had fewer insertions and more deleted nucleotides, which implies abnormalities in thymic rearrangement.

The entire amount of isolated RNA was reverse transcribed using the High Capacity cDNA Reverse Transcription Kit, so the sequenced TCRB transcripts were expressed ones. Deep immunoSEQ sequencing was performed on naive, central memory and regulatory T cell samples, with an average of about 4 million total reads per sample. Sorted cells were lysed in RLT buffer, and RNA was extracted using DNase-treated RNeasy Micro or Mini kits according to cell number. Each cell subset was processed separately to prevent cross-contamination, with patient and healthy donor samples processed together. The immunoSEQ multiplex PCR was used to amplify TCRB sequences from cDNA, generating 87-bp fragments that spanned the CDR3 region. Sequencing of the amplicons was performed on the Illumina HiSeq platform. The original methods were these. PCR bias was computationally corrected using synthetic template baselines, reads within Hamming distance 2 were collapsed, and singletons that could not be merged were discarded. Reads were aligned against IMGT so that V, D and J genes, CDR3 length and insertions or deletions at six rearrangement sites could be assigned. Within each subset, clonotype counts were normalized to the number of sorted cells before true diversity and Gini coefficients were calculated with the tcR R package. The overlap coefficient, calculated on TCRB nucleotide sequences, was used to measure repertoire sharing. Out-of-frame TCRB sequences from naive cells were analyzed as a proxy for the pre-selection repertoire. Drawn from immuneACCESS, this table holds only the in-frame rearrangements with V and J called that TCRdb kept. Clones are partly lost; checked studies trace under half to an unresolved V gene and leave the rest unexplained. The DNA gave D and trimming, while V, J and clone size come from that table. In all, the sample holds hundreds of thousands of clones, and roughly a sixth of those were seen once. The top ten clonotypes cover approximately 0.093% of the sample.

From each donor, a single peripheral blood sample of around 120 mL on average was drawn into heparinised tubes. Naive, central memory, regulatory and stem cell-like memory CD4+ T cells were sorted on a BD FACSAria II using a panel including CD45RO, CCR7, CD25, CD127, CD95 and CD27. Purity was above 95% for every sorted population. Right away, PBMCs were isolated by Lymphoprep density gradient centrifugation and were stained directly, with no culture step. So that batch effects would be minimized, each experiment stained and sorted samples in pairs, pairing one healthy donor with one patient. The CDR3, cysteine through phenylalanine, is 15 amino acids long. Left in the record is the CDR3 DNA by itself, 45 bases read in frame from the first base. Deletion took 1 base off V and 2 bases off J, with a span of 11 bases between the germline ends. The germline V gene yields SGDLS for CDR1 and YYNGEE for CDR2.

This TCR was recovered from a man younger than 35 in good health. The chain couples TRBV9 to TRBJ2-3; the D region possibly corresponds to TRBD1 (6 bases align). The sequencing sample was made of naive CD4+ T cells from blood. What this sample's cell subset or site label stands for: true naive CD4+ T cells. The CDR3 region reads CASSVTQGITDTQYF. At the DNA level, the sequence is TGTGCCAGCAGCGTAACCCAGGGGATCACAGATACGCAGTATTTT.